These 32 T cell receptor beta chains share one sample of origin, sequenced in a study of read filtering for tumor transcriptome and immune sequencing. Molecular barcoded adaptors covering alpha/delta and beta/gamma chains were used on around 400 ng RNA. TCRdb redid the calling of the reads with MiXCR, one entry per CDR3 protein. The sample carries some 80,000 distinct CDR3 sequences, roughly an eighth recorded once. The sequenced sample consisted of a population of CD138-negative cells sorted from bone marrow. The receptors were sampled from a donor aged 40 or over with multiple myeloma.

This clonotype has at least ten counts. Since a much larger clone is just one base distant, this may be a read error. This chain uses TRBV29-1 with TRBJ2-1, with D possibly TRBD1 on 6 matching bases. The germline V gene has CDR1 SQVTM and CDR2 ANQGSEA. The CDR3 is 14 amino acids. The CDR3 protein is CSVGNRVAYNGQFF. Here the CDR3 DNA reads TGCAGCGTTGGGAACAGGGTGGCCTACAATGGGCAGTTCTTC.

The sample holds many counts of this clonotype. V gene TRBV9 combines with J gene TRBJ1-1; 9 bases are a match to TRBD1. The CDR3 covers 13 residues. Per the germline V gene, CDR1 is SGDLS and CDR2 is YYNGEE. J was trimmed by 10 bases and V by 4 bases; bases with no gene match: 8. Written as DNA, the CDR3 is TGTGCCAGCAGCCCGACAGGGGGACAATCAGCTTTCTTT. Its translation: CASSPTGGQSAFF.

This clonotype was observed at least ten times. The V gene is TRBV5-1, the J gene TRBJ2-5; D is ambiguous. Germline V gene data show CDR1 as SGHRS and CDR2 as YFSETQ. There are 13 residues in the CDR3. V was shortened by 4 bases and J by 4 bases, with 11 bases between the two germline ends. The CDR3 nucleotides read TGCGCCAGCAGCACACAATGGGGAGAGACCCAGTACTTC. It translates to CASSTQWGETQYF.

Many counts were recorded for this clonotype. The chain carries TRBV6-5 and TRBJ2-1, with 12 bases that match TRBD2. The CDR3 is made up of 15 amino acids. The germline V gene encodes CDR1 MNHEY and CDR2 SVGAGI. Losses at the gene ends were 6 bases for V and 8 bases for J; bases not matched to a gene: 8. CDR3 sequence (DNA): TGTGCCAGCAGGCTGACTAGCGGGAGTTGGGATGAGCAGTTCTTC. Its protein product is CASRLTSGSWDEQFF.

This clonotype was counted ten times or more. J is TRBJ1-1 and V is TRBV29-1; D not resolved. The CDR3 length is 12 residues. Trimming removed 1 base from V and 6 bases from J, with 9 bases in between. Germline values: CDR1 SQVTM, CDR2 ANQGSEA. CDR3 nucleotides: TGCAGCGTTGAAGTCGAGACTCCTGAAGCTTTCTTT. Translating it yields CSVEVETPEAFF.

This clonotype was recorded at least ten times. This sequence joins TRBV6-1 and TRBJ2-1; D call uncertain. Trimming took off 7 bases at V and 8 bases at J, with 9 bases between the two ends. This CDR3 comprises 11 residues. In germline, CDR1 is MNHNS, CDR2 SASEGT. CDR3 residues: CASKRSDEQFF. Here the CDR3 DNA reads TGTGCCAGCAAAAGGTCGGATGAGCAGTTCTTC.

This clonotype was recorded many times. V is TRBV7-8 and J is TRBJ2-7; D is uncertain. This CDR3 is built from 14 residues. Germline V gene sequence: CDR1 SGHVS, CDR2 FQNEAQ. Trimming took 2 bases from V and 5 from J, leaving 13 bases between them. The CDR3 region has the DNA TGTGCCAGCAGCTTAATGCCCCTCGTTGACGAGCAGTACTTC. It is translated as CASSLMPLVDEQYF. Looking up the rest from reference TRBV7-8 and TRBJ2-7 gives the full variable domain: GAGVSQSPRYKVAKRGQDVALRCDPISGHVSLFWYQQALGQGPEFLTYFQNEAQLDKSGLPSDRFFAERPEGSVSTLKIQRTQQEDSAVYLCASSLMPLVDEQYFGPGTRLTVT.

This clonotype was counted at least ten times. This rearrangement joins TRBV18 to TRBJ2-5; no definite D call. Trimming shortened V by 2 bases and J by 3 bases, and 10 bases separated the two germline ends. Germline V gene lookup returns CDR1 KGHSH and CDR2 LQKENI. The CDR3 covers 14 residues. CDR3 bases: TGTGCCAGCTCACCAACCGGACGGAAAGAGACCCAGTACTTC. It yields the protein CASSPTGRKETQYF.

This clonotype was found many times. The rearrangement uses TRBV4-1 and TRBJ1-2; D is perhaps TRBD1 (6 bases). V gave up 8 bases and J gave up 8 bases, with 18 bases separating them. CDR1 MGHRA and CDR2 YSYEKL come from the germline V gene. The CDR3 spans 13 residues. CDR3 in DNA: TGCGCCAGCGGGGGGGGCAGGGGAGACGGCTACACCTTC. Its protein product is CASGGGRGDGYTF.

This clonotype has ten or more counts. This chain links TRBV19 with TRBJ1-5, with D unclear. CDR3 size: 13 residues. Between the trimmed V and J ends, which lost 4 bases and 4 bases, there was a span of 8 bases. CDR1 is LNHDA and CDR2 is SQIVND in the germline V gene (reference sequence). CDR3 amino acids: CASSTLYNQPQHF. The CDR3 nucleotides read TGTGCCAGTAGTACGCTTTATAATCAGCCCCAGCATTTT.

In this sample, this clonotype turned up many times. The rearrangement joins TRBV27 to TRBJ1-4, with D uncertain. V was trimmed by 1 base and J by 6 bases, leaving 9 bases between them. The CDR3 runs 14 residues. Germline assignment: CDR1 MNHEY and CDR2 SMNVEV (reference sequence). CDR3 sequence (DNA): TGTGCCAGCAGTTTATGGGAACGTCATGAAAAACTGTTTTTT. This sequence encodes CASSLWERHEKLFF.

The CDR3 is CASSQTSASGELFF. CDR3 in DNA: TGTGCCAGCAGTCAGACTAGCGCTTCAGGGGAGCTGTTTTTT. The chain combines TRBV28 with TRBJ2-2; TRBD2 agrees at 8 bases. The CDR3 consists of 14 residues. V lost 5 bases to trimming and J lost 8 bases; unmatched junction nucleotides: 7. Looked up from germline, CDR1 is MDHEN and CDR2 is SYDVKM.

Regarding this clonotype: A much bigger clone sits one base away, suggesting this may be a read error. No conserved phenylalanine or tryptophan ends this CDR3, so it is likely a read error. This sequence joins TRBV10-1 and TRBJ2-5, with TRBD2 matching over 9 bases. CDR1 is WNHNN and CDR2 is SYGVQD in the germline V gene (reference sequence). Losses at the gene ends were 10 bases for V and 2 bases for J; bases not matched to a gene: 8. The CDR3 extends over 14 amino acids. The CDR3 sequence is CATSAGGTQETQYL. The DNA for the CDR3 is TGCGCCACCTCAGCGGGAGGAACTCAAGAGACCCAGTACCTC.

Comment on this clonotype: Given a much more abundant clone one base away, this may be a read error. CDR3 in amino acids: CASSYKMRTEAFF. The CDR3 nucleotides read TGCGCCAGCAGCTATAAGATGAGGACTGAAGCTTTCTTT. The V gene is TRBV5-1, the J gene TRBJ1-1; D uncertain. The CDR3 is 13 amino acids. The V gene's germline CDR1 is SGHRS and CDR2 YFSETQ. V shed 3 bases and J shed 5 bases, with 11 bases lying between them. Together with reference TRBV5-1 and TRBJ1-1, the CDR3 gives the full variable domain: KAGVTQTPRYLIKTRGQQVTLSCSPISGHRSVSWYQQTPGQGLQFLFEYFSETQRNKGNFPGRFSGRQFSNSRSEMNVSTLELGDSALYLCASSYKMRTEAFFGQGTRLTVV.

This clonotype was counted at least ten times. The chain is built from TRBV28 and TRBJ2-3; 11 bases align to TRBD2. The CDR3 totals 14 residues. V gave up 5 bases and J gave up 10 bases; unmatched junction bases: 8. Germline values: CDR1 MDHEN, CDR2 SYDVKM. The CDR3 DNA reads as TGTGCCAGCAGTCCTACTAGCGGGGGCTATTCGCAGTATTTT. This gives the protein CASSPTSGGYSQYF. The full variable domain, its missing parts supplied by reference TRBV28 and TRBJ2-3, is DVKVTQSSRYLVKRTGEKVFLECVQDMDHENMFWYRQDPGLGLRLIYFSYDVKMKEKGDIPEGYSVSREKKERFSLILESASTNQTSMYLCASSPTSGGYSQYFGPGTRLTVL.

A word on this clonotype: This may stem from a read error, because a much larger clone lies one nucleotide away. The chain uses TRBV5-1 and TRBJ2-7; D gene uncertain. Germline V CDR1 and CDR2: SGHRS, YFSETQ. This CDR3 region has 13 residues. The CDR3 spells CASSFTLTYERYF. The CDR3 DNA reads as TGCGCCAGCAGCTTCACGTTGACCTACGAGCGGTACTTC.

This clonotype was counted many times. The chain employs TRBV9 and TRBJ2-1; TRBD2 matches at 12 bases. V lost 2 bases, J lost 4 bases, and 1 base stayed unmatched. CDR3 length: 15 residues. Germline V gene lookup returns CDR1 SGDLS and CDR2 YYNGEE. The CDR3 sequence: CASSVGLAGYNEQFF. DNA for the CDR3: TGTGCCAGCAGCGTGGGACTAGCGGGTTACAATGAGCAGTTCTTC.

This clonotype has ten or more counts. The chain employs TRBV25-1 and TRBJ2-1; D is ambiguous. The CDR3 contains 15 residues. Trimming stripped 2 bases from V and 9 bases from J, with 17 bases between. The germline V gene has CDR1 MGHDK and CDR2 SYGVNS. The CDR3 here is CASSEGSWASPEQFF. The CDR3 nucleotides read TGTGCCAGCAGTGAAGGGTCTTGGGCCTCGCCTGAGCAGTTCTTC. Drawing the rest from reference TRBV25-1 and TRBJ2-1, the complete variable domain is EADIYQTPRYLVIGTGKKITLECSQTMGHDKMYWYQQDPGMELHLIHYSYGVNSTEKGDLSSESTVSRIRTEHFPLTLESARPSHTSQYLCASSEGSWASPEQFFGPGTRLTVL.

Notes on this clonotype: This could be a read error, since a much larger clone is one nucleotide away. The chain employs TRBV5-1 and TRBJ2-7; D uncertain. The germline V gene has CDR1 SGHRS and CDR2 YFSETQ. The CDR3 sequence is 12 residues long. V was cut by 2 bases and J by 12 bases, with 15 bases left in between. CDR3 coding DNA: TGCGCCAGCAGCTTCCGGACGGGCTCATGGTACTTC. This codes for CASSFRTGSWYF.

The chain joins TRBV7-6 to TRBJ2-2, with 10 nucleotides matching TRBD1. The CDR3 has 16 amino acids. With V trimmed by 5 bases and J by 8 bases, 11 bases remained unmatched. CDR1 SGHVS and CDR2 FNYEAQ come from the germline V gene. CDR3 amino acids: CASSLRQGAGLGELFF. The CDR3 bases are TGTGCCAGCAGCCTACGACAGGGGGCCGGTTTGGGGGAGCTGTTTTTT. Filled out from reference TRBV7-6 and TRBJ2-2, the complete variable domain reads GAGVSQSPRYKVTKRGQDVALRCDPISGHVSLYWYRQALGQGPEFLTYFNYEAQQDKSGLPNDRFSAERPEGSISTLTIQRTEQRDSAMYRCASSLRQGAGLGELFFGEGSRLTVL.

In its sample, this clonotype was seen a few times. J is TRBJ2-7 and V is TRBV7-6; tentatively, D is TRBD1 or TRBD2 (5 bases each). V lost 3 bases to trimming and J lost 4 bases, with 10 bases between them. CDR1 is SGHVS, CDR2 FNYEAQ, per germline. This CDR3 has 13 amino acids. The CDR3 region has the DNA TGTGCCAGCAGCTTTAGTGAGGGGTACGAGCAGTACTTC. It encodes CASSFSEGYEQYF.

This clonotype was detected many times. V gene TRBV29-1 combines with J gene TRBJ1-1; possibly TRBD1 for D (5 bases). The CDR3 contains 12 residues. The germline V and J ends were trimmed by 7 bases and 4 bases, with 13 bases remaining between them. Germline V gives CDR1 SQVTM, CDR2 ANQGSEA. The chain's CDR3 is CSAAWGGTEAFF. CDR3 nucleotides: TGCAGCGCCGCATGGGGCGGCACTGAAGCTTTCTTT.

This clonotype was found many times. The chain recombines TRBV4-1 with TRBJ2-4, with 9 bases aligning to TRBD2. CDR1 is MGHRA and CDR2 is YSYEKL in the germline V gene. V lost 1 base to trimming and J lost 5 bases; unmatched junction nucleotides: 6. The CDR3 loop spans 16 amino acids. CDR3 region: CASSQAPSGTQNIQYF. CDR3 DNA sequence: TGCGCCAGCAGCCAAGCTCCTAGCGGGACCCAAAACATTCAGTACTTC.

A word on this clonotype: A much larger clone lies a single base off, so this may be a read error. The V and J genes are TRBV28 and TRBJ2-3; TRBD2 matches at 11 bases. This CDR3 region has 16 residues. CDR1 is MDHEN, CDR2 SYDVKM, per germline. DNA for the CDR3: TGTGCCGGCAGCCCCGCCGGGACTAGCGGAGCAGATACGCAGTATTTT. As protein: CAGSPAGTSGADTQYF. The entire variable domain, with the rest obtained from reference TRBV28 and TRBJ2-3, is as follows: DVKVTQSSRYLVKRTGEKVFLECVQDMDHENMFWYRQDPGLGLRLIYFSYDVKMKEKGDIPEGYSVSREKKERFSLILESASTNQTSMYLCAGSPAGTSGADTQYFGPGTRLTVL.

This clonotype was detected many times. This chain links TRBV20-1 with TRBJ2-5; TRBD2 aligns across 7 bases. Unmatched junction bases numbered 11, after V lost 0 bases and J lost 1 base. The CDR3 runs 17 residues. The germline CDR1 and CDR2 sequences are DFQATT and SNEGSKA (reference sequence). CDR3 sequence: CSARDDGASGTQETQYF. In DNA form, the CDR3 reads TGCAGTGCTAGAGATGACGGGGCTAGCGGAACCCAAGAGACCCAGTACTTC.

This clonotype was observed a handful of times. A much larger clone differs by one base, so this may be a read error. Because it lacks the conserved phenylalanine or tryptophan at the end, this CDR3 is likely a read error. V and J are TRBV20-1 and TRBJ2-1; D gene unclear. This CDR3 region has 14 residues. Trimming pared 0 bases from V and 7 bases from J, leaving 13 bases between. Germline CDR1 DFQATT, CDR2 SNEGSKA (reference sequence). Here the CDR3 DNA reads TGCAGTGCTAGAGACACCCCGGACGGGAATGAGCAGTTCCTC. It codes for CSARDTPDGNEQFL.

This clonotype has a count of ten or more. The gene calls are TRBV19 and TRBJ1-5; D is unclear. Between the trimmed V and J ends, which lost 9 bases and 0 bases, there was a span of 12 bases. Germline CDR1 and CDR2: LNHDA and SQIVND (reference sequence). This CDR3 is built from 14 residues. The CDR3 sequence is CASSPINSNQPQHF. As DNA, the CDR3 is TGTGCCAGCAGCCCCATTAATAGCAATCAGCCCCAGCATTTT.

This clonotype showed up many times. The gene calls are TRBV7-3 and TRBJ2-3; possibly TRBD1 for D (5 bases). The CDR3 covers 17 residues. CDR1 is SGHTA, CDR2 FQGTGA, per germline. V dropped 1 base and J dropped 4 bases, with 18 bases sitting between them. As DNA, the CDR3 is TGTGCCAGCAGCTTAAGGGGCAGGGAAATGTTTGCAGATACGCAGTATTTT. This encodes CASSLRGREMFADTQYF. Drawing the rest from reference TRBV7-3 and TRBJ2-3, the complete variable domain is GAGVSQTPSNKVTEKGKYVELRCDPISGHTALYWYRQSLGQGPEFLIYFQGTGAADDSGLPNDRFFAVRPEGSVSTLKIQRTERGDSAVYLCASSLRGREMFADTQYFGPGTRLTVL.

This clonotype was observed at least ten times. V usage is TRBV29-1 and J usage is TRBJ1-5; 12 bases match TRBD1. The CDR3 spans 15 residues. V shed 2 bases, J shed 5 bases, and the junction held 4 bases outside the gene matches. The germline CDR1 and CDR2 sequences are SQVTM and ANQGSEA. The CDR3 sequence is CSVELGTGGYQPQHF. DNA of the CDR3: TGCAGCGTTGAATTGGGGACAGGGGGCTATCAGCCCCAGCATTTT.

Ten or more counts support this clonotype. This chain connects TRBV29-1 to TRBJ2-2; D tentatively fits TRBD1 or TRBD2 (6 bases each). Trimming removed 5 bases from V and 2 bases from J, with 12 bases in between. CDR3 length: 14 residues. The germline gives CDR1 SQVTM, CDR2 ANQGSEA. Here the CDR3 DNA reads TGCAGCGTTCAGCACGGGGGCAACACCGGGGAGCTGTTTTTT. Translating gives CSVQHGGNTGELFF.

This chain uses TRBV7-3 with TRBJ1-1; 7 bases align to TRBD1. This CDR3 is built from 15 residues. CDR1 is SGHTA, CDR2 FQGTGA, per germline. The trim removed 2 bases at V and 4 bases at J, leaving 7 bases unmatched. The CDR3 region has the DNA TGTGCCAGCAGCTTAGGCAGACAGGGTTTCACTGAAGCTTTCTTT. This translates into CASSLGRQGFTEAFF.

This clonotype was detected ten times or more. The CDR3 sequence: CASSSGGYEQYF. CDR3 in DNA: TGCGCCAGCAGCTCAGGGGGGTACGAGCAGTACTTC. The chain is built from TRBV5-1 and TRBJ2-7; D might be TRBD1 (7 bases). CDR1 SGHRS and CDR2 YFSETQ come from the germline V gene. CDR3 length: 12 residues. Trimming removed 3 bases at V and 4 bases at J, with 8 bases between.